These T cell receptor beta chains were read from a single sample in a study of T cell clones after liver transplantation. Sequenced by immunoSEQ multiplex PCR; TCRdb stores in-frame clones only, minus some. The sample includes about 120,000 clones, about nine tenths of them seen just once. The sample in question was CD4+ T cells from blood, obtained 12 months after liver transplant. The source of these receptors is a human patient who received a liver transplant. A share of the T cells may be of graft donor origin. Both conserved end residues are part of each CDR3. Each record gives: clone size, D gene, J gene, V gene, CDR3 DNA, CDR3 protein. A D gene is named only where the DNA matches it firmly. Expanded clones get a size class; other rows say once, few or many, or leave the size out.

- TRBD1 TRBJ2-7 TRBV6-5 TGTGCCAGCAGTTCCAGGGGGAGAGAGCAGTACTTC CASSSRGREQYF
- TRBD2 TRBJ2-3 TRBV5-1 TGCGCCAGCAGCTCGGGACTAGCGGGAGGGGGAAGCACAGATACGCAGTATTTT CASSSGLAGGGSTDTQYF
- - TRBJ1-1 TRBV7-3 TGTGCCAGCAGCGGGGAAATAGAAGCTTTCTTT CASSGEIEAFF
- - TRBJ2-7 TRBV11-2 TGTGCCAGCAGCTTAGACGTTTACGAGCAGTACTTC CASSLDVYEQYF
- - TRBJ2-1 TRBV7-8 TGTGCCAGCAGCTTTTGGACATCCCGCTCCTACAATGAGCAGTTCTTC CASSFWTSRSYNEQFF
- TRBD1 TRBJ1-3 TRBV7-2 TGTGCCAGCAGCTTAACCGTGGGACAGGGTTTCGGAAACACCATATATTTT CASSLTVGQGFGNTIYF
- TRBD2 TRBJ2-5 TRBV4-3 TGCGCCAGCAGCCAAGATTTTAGACTAGCGGGAGTAGAGACCCAGTACTTC CASSQDFRLAGVETQYF
- - TRBJ1-4 TRBV5-1 TGCGCCAGCATGGGACCCTCTAATGAAAAACTGTTTTTT CASMGPSNEKLFF
- TRBD1 TRBJ2-7 TRBV7-9 TGTGCCAGCAGCTCGTCCGGGACAGCCTACGAGCAGTACTTC CASSSSGTAYEQYF
- - TRBJ2-3 TRBV2 TGTGCCAGCAGTGACAGGACAGATACGCAGTATTTT CASSDRTDTQYF
- - TRBJ2-7 TRBV7-9 TGTGCCAGCAGCTTAGGCGGGCGCGAGCAGTACTTC CASSLGGREQYF
- TRBD1 TRBJ1-3 TRBV9 TGTGCCAGCAGCGTGCAGGGGGCTACCTCTGGAAACACCATATATTTT CASSVQGATSGNTIYF
- - TRBJ2-3 TRBV7-2 TGTGCCAGCAGCAGGGTATTGGGGACAGATACGCAGTATTTT CASSRVLGTDTQYF
- - TRBJ2-1 TRBV28 TGTGCCTCCGTGGGCGCGGACAGCTCCTACAATGAGCAGTTCTTC CASVGADSSYNEQFF
- TRBD2 TRBJ2-5 TRBV5-4 TGTGCCAGCAGCTCGACCCTTAGCGGGAGGGCCGGAGAGACCCAGTACTTC CASSSTLSGRAGETQYF
once - TRBJ1-4 TRBV4-1 TGCGCCAGCAGCCAAGATAGAGGAACTAATGAAAAACTGTTTTTT CASSQDRGTNEKLFF
- TRBD1 TRBJ1-2 TRBV7-8 TGTGCCAGCAGCCCTCCGGGACAGGGGAGATATGGCTACACCTTC CASSPPGQGRYGYTF
once - TRBJ2-5 TRBV30 TGTGCCTGGAGCCCAGGGGTGGGAGAGACCCAGTACTTC CAWSPGVGETQYF
- TRBD2 TRBJ2-7 TRBV11-2 TGTGCCAGCAGCTTACTCCCCGGGACTAGCGTCTCCTACGAGCAGTACTTC CASSLLPGTSVSYEQYF
- TRBD1 TRBJ1-5 TRBV2 TGTGCCAGCAGTCAGGACAGGGGTGGTCAGCCCCAGCATTTT CASSQDRGGQPQHF
- TRBD2 TRBJ2-2 TRBV5-1 TGCGCCAGCAGACTAGCGGGAGAGGCCGGGGAGCTGTTTTTT CASRLAGEAGELFF
- - TRBJ1-4 TRBV28 TGTGCCAGCAGCTACCCCCAACCAGGCGAAAAACTGTTTTTT CASSYPQPGEKLFF
- TRBD1 TRBJ1-1 TRBV7-8 TGTGCCGTTGGAGCAGGGGGGCTGAACACTGAAGCTTTCTTT CAVGAGGLNTEAFF
- TRBD1 TRBJ1-2 TRBV2 TGTGCCAGCAGGCGGACAGGGCTCTATGGCTACACCTTC CASRRTGLYGYTF
- - TRBJ2-5 TRBV6-5 TGTGCCAGCACCCAACCGGGGGTGGAGACCCAGTACTTC CASTQPGVETQYF
- - TRBJ2-1 TRBV5-6 TGTGCCAGCAGCTCCCGGGGGCTAAGCTCCTACAATGAGCAGTTCTTC CASSSRGLSSYNEQFF
- TRBD2 TRBJ2-3 TRBV5-4 TGTGCCAGCAGCTCTGGGACTAGCGGGAGCACAGATACGCAGTATTTT CASSSGTSGSTDTQYF
- - TRBJ1-2 TRBV7-3 TGTGCCAGCAGCAAGGGAGGGGATGGCTACACCTTC CASSKGGDGYTF
- - TRBJ1-2 TRBV29-1 TGCAGCGTCCACTCCGGCTATGGCTACACCTTC CSVHSGYGYTF
- - TRBJ2-7 TRBV6-6 TGTGCCAGCAGTTCTCAGGGCTACGAGCAGTACTTC CASSSQGYEQYF
- TRBD2 TRBJ2-7 TRBV4-2 TGTGCCAGCAGCCAAGATCGGGGGGGGATTACCTACGAGCAGTACTTC CASSQDRGGITYEQYF
few TRBD2 TRBJ2-7 TRBV15 TGTGCCACCAGCAGAGGCGGGGGGAGCTCCTACGAGCAGTACTTC CATSRGGGSSYEQYF
- TRBD1 TRBJ1-2 TRBV6-5 TGTGCCAGCAGTTACACTCCGGGACAGGGGGGTGGCTACACCTTC CASSYTPGQGGGYTF
- TRBD1 TRBJ2-7 TRBV9 TGTGCCGGGGACAGGGTCGGCTACGAGCAGTACTTC CAGDRVGYEQYF
- TRBD1 TRBJ1-1 TRBV28 TGTGCCAGCAGCATAGGGGGCTTGAACACTGAAGCTTTCTTT CASSIGGLNTEAFF
once - TRBJ2-6 TRBV11-2 TGTGCCAGCAGCCCAGACATATCAGGGGCCAACGTCCTGACTTTC CASSPDISGANVLTF
few TRBD2 TRBJ2-3 TRBV11-3 TGTGCCAGCAGCCCCGTGGCGGGACTAGCGGGAGTAGGCACAGATACGCAGTATTTT CASSPVAGLAGVGTDTQYF
- - TRBJ2-7 TRBV5-1 TGCGCCAGTGGGGACGGCAGCTCCTACGAGCAGTACTTC CASGDGSSYEQYF
- - TRBJ1-1 TRBV7-8 TGTGCCAGCAGCTTGTCCCAGGGGCCAATCAAGGGTGAAGCTTTCTTT CASSLSQGPIKGEAFF
- - TRBJ1-2 TRBV30 TGTGCCTGGAGTGTCCAGATTAACTATGGCTACACCTTC CAWSVQINYGYTF
- - TRBJ1-1 TRBV7-9 TGTGCCAGCAGCTTAGGGCAGGGTATAGTATCTGAAGCTTTCTTT CASSLGQGIVSEAFF
medium-sized - TRBJ1-1 TRBV19 TGTGCCAGTAGTATCACATACAACACTGAAGCTTTCTTT CASSITYNTEAFF
- - TRBJ2-2 TRBV5-1 TGCGCCAGCAACGGCAGGGGGAACACCGGGGAGCTGTTTTTT CASNGRGNTGELFF
- - TRBJ2-3 TRBV7-8 TGTGCCAGCAGCCTCCGGATTGATACGCAGTATTTT CASSLRIDTQYF
- - TRBJ1-5 TRBV25-1 TGTGCCAGCAGTGTTGGTTTTCAGCCCCAGCATTTT CASSVGFQPQHF
- TRBD1 TRBJ2-7 TRBV6-1 TGTGCCAGCAGGGACCTAATAGGGACAGGGTCGTCCCTAAGATTC CASRDLIGTGSSLRF
- - TRBJ1-2 TRBV13 TGTGCCAGCAGCTTAGTCGCAAGTAACTATGGCTACACCTTC CASSLVASNYGYTF
- - TRBJ1-2 TRBV11-3 TGTGCCAGCAGCTTCCAGGGCATCGATGGCTACACCTTC CASSFQGIDGYTF
- TRBD2 TRBJ2-1 TRBV5-4 TGTGCCAGCAGCACGGGACTAGCAAATGAGCAGTTCTTC CASSTGLANEQFF
- - TRBJ2-7 TRBV2 TGTGCCAGCACCATCCTTAGCTCTAGAGTACACGAGCAGTACTTC CASTILSSRVHEQYF
- TRBD2 TRBJ2-5 TRBV30 TGTGCCTGGACCCTTGGGACTAGCGGGACCCAAGAGACCCAGTACTTC CAWTLGTSGTQETQYF
few TRBD1 TRBJ2-5 TRBV5-5 TGTGCCAGCAGCCCGGGGACAGGGCAAGAGACCCAGTACTTC CASSPGTGQETQYF